This T cell receptor (beta chain) is from a study of blood T cell repertoires in COVID-19. Assay used: immunoSEQ multiplex PCR; TCRdb lists only in-frame clones, some missing. The repertoire consists of about 150,000 clones, with 88% occurring once and the leading ten covering 6.5% to 8%. In Cohort 3, a recovered donor had either two negative PCRs, clearance, or symptom resolution. Germline CDR1 MDHEN, CDR2 SYDVKM. The CDR3 is made up of 14 amino acids. V lost 0 bases and J lost 1, with 6 bases in between. Input material: PBMCs or T cells enriched from blood (not recorded which). V and J are TRBV28 and TRBJ1-1; D unclear. This TCR derives from a woman aged 50 to 65 who had recovered from COVID-19. Here the CDR3 reads CASSLWAPNTEAFF. Here the CDR3 DNA reads TGTGCCAGCAGTTTATGGGCACCGAACACTGAAGCTTTCTTT.